This T cell receptor beta chain was observed in a study of graft-versus-host responses after intestinal transplantation. Study-level information: Recipients obtained multivisceral, liver-intestinal, or isolated intestinal transplants.

General study findings and limits: Within the allografts of patients who had graft-donor T cell macrochimerism, graft-versus-host to host-versus-graft clonal ratios were high. Marrow from the recipient contained GvH clones, some of which had appeared first in ileum or blood. With peak circulating GvH clone levels came an association with early post-transplant HvG declines.

As for this clone: What it binds is not known.

Only in-frame clones appear in the TCRdb table, and some are missing; sequencing was by immunoSEQ multiplex PCR. The data contain about 88,000 clones, around 93% of them singletons. Unmatched junction bases numbered 16, after V lost 7 bases and J lost 5 bases. Germline V gene sequence: CDR1 SNHLY, CDR2 FYNNEI. CDR3 length equals 17 residues. The rearrangement joins TRBV2 to TRBJ1-2; 10 nucleotides match TRBD1. The sequence was obtained from a human donor who was the organ donor for an intestinal transplant. This material consisted of unstimulated CD4+ T cells sorted from spleen or lymph node cells, taken before transplant. The chain's CDR3 is CASKETGQGSGWYGYTF. CDR3 sequence (DNA): TGTGCCAGCAAGGAAACGGGACAGGGGTCAGGATGGTATGGCTACACCTTC.